Listed here is a single T cell receptor beta chain. Its antigen specificity is not known. One base away there is no much larger clone; base qualities are not given. This sample stems from a study of ipilimumab plus nivolumab after autologous stem cell transplantation (TCRdb year 2021). Some background on the complete study: A median of roughly five ipilimumab doses and under 10 nivolumab doses was received by trial patients. Around 35 patients made up the trial's intent-to-treat population. Patients in the trial were undergoing autologous transplant and had high-risk diffuse large B cell lymphoma, mature T cell lymphoma, or multiple myeloma. Both primary refractory and relapsed disease were represented in the DLBCL cohort, where 18-month progression-free survival was approximately 87% and 28%, respectively. Results and caveats for the whole study, not just this receptor: According to the authors, a biologic rationale for studying the approach further came from T cell receptor repertoire, regulatory T cell phenotype and gut microbiota profiles. The authors concluded that, as post-transplant consolidation, combined checkpoint inhibition appeared tolerable.

Checkpoint therapy was initiated 14 to 28 days after autologous transplant, and ipilimumab was administered at 1 mg/kg intravenously on day 1 of selected weeks. Nivolumab was given at 3 mg/kg intravenously on day 1 of weeks 1, 4, 7, 10, and every two weeks through week 26. Combined checkpoint inhibition with ipilimumab and nivolumab as consolidation after autologous stem cell transplantation was tested in a Phase Ib clinical trial. Including cysteine and phenylalanine, the CDR3 has 19 amino acids. The CDR3 DNA has 57 bases and is translated from base 1. The trim is 5 bases for V and 0 bases for J, with a gap of 23 bases between the germline ends. CDR1 is given as SEHNR and CDR2 as FQNEAQ, both from the germline V gene (reference sequence). The library was produced with the immunoSEQ multiplex PCR assay. In TCRdb, the immuneACCESS table is reduced to in-frame sequences with V and J assigned. These tables do not hold every clone; where another copy was compared, an unresolved V gene accounts for under half, and the others remain unexplained. The sample table shows approximately 20,000 clones, and 77% are seen once. Together, the top ten hold around 20% of the sample.

Rearrangement joined TRBV7-9 to TRBJ2-4; D gene: possibly TRBD2, on 6 matching bases. This clonotype was sampled from a male donor with diffuse large B-cell lymphoma. The sample in question was PBMCs, obtained in a trial of ipilimumab plus nivolumab as post-transplant consolidation. The CDR3 reads as follows: CASSPRRDSQLLAKNIQYF. The nucleotide sequence is given as TGTGCCAGCAGCCCCCGGCGGGACTCGCAACTTCTAGCCAAAAACATTCAGTACTTC.